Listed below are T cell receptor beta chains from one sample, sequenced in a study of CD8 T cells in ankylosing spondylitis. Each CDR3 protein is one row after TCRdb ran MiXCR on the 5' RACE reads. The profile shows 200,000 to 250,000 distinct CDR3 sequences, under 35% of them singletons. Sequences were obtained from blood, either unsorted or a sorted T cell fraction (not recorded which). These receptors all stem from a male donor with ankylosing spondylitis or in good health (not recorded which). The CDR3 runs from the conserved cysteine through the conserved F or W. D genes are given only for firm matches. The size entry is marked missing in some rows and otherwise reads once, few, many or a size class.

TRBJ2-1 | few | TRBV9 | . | TGTGCCAGCAGCCCCGACACCTATTACAATGAGCAGTTCTTC | CASSPDTYYNEQFF
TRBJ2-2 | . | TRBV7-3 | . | TGTGCCAGCAGCTCAGATGGGGGGGCCTCGAGGAACGGGGAGCTGTTTTTT | CASSSDGGASRNGELFF
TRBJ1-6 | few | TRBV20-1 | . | TGCAGTGCTGGGAGGCAGGGCGCTTCACCCCTCCACTTT | CSAGRQGASPLHF
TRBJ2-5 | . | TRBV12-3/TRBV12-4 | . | TGTGCCAGCAGCTACACAGGGTTAGAGACCCAGTACTTC | CASSYTGLETQYF
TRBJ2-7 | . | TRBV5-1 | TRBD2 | TGCGCCAGCAGCTCGGGACTAGCGGGGTTATACGAGCAGTACTTC | CASSSGLAGLYEQYF
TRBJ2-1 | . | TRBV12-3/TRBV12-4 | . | TGTGCCAGCAGTTTAGGGGGCTTAGAGCAGTTCTTC | CASSLGGLEQFF
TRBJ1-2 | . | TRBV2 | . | TGTGCCAGCAGCGGGACATGGGGTTGGGGCTATGGCTACACCTTC | CASSGTWGWGYGYTF
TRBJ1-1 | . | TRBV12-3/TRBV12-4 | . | TGTGCCAGCAGCCCGGGACGGGGTACTGAAGCTTTCTTT | CASSPGRGTEAFF
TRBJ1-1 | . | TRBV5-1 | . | TGCGCCAGCAGCTTGGAGGGGGACCCTAAGCGAACTGAAGCTTTCTTT | CASSLEGDPKRTEAFF
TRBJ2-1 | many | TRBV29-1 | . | TGCAGCGTTGAATTGGACAGAGCGTACAATGAGCAGTTCTTC | CSVELDRAYNEQFF
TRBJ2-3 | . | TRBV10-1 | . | TGCGCCAGCAGTGCTACGCGTGATACGCAGTATTTT | CASSATRDTQYF
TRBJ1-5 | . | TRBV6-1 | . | TGTGCCAGCAGTCCAGGGGTTGGCAATCAGCCCCAGCATTTT | CASSPGVGNQPQHF
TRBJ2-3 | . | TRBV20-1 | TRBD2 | TGCAGTGCTAGGGACCCCCAAGCTAGCGGGAGCACAGATACGCAGTATTTT | CSARDPQASGSTDTQYF
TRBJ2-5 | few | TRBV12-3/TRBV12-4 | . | TGTGCCAGCAGTTCAGCAATAGGGGGGGAGACCCAGTACTTC | CASSSAIGGETQYF
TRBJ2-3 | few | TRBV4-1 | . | TGCGCCAGCAGCCAAGGCCACGGTCCCACAGATACGCAGTATTTT | CASSQGHGPTDTQYF
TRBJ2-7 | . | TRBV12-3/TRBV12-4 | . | TGTGCCAGCAGTTTAGCTCAGGGGTGGAACGAGCAGTACTTC | CASSLAQGWNEQYF
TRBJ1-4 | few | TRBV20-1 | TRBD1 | TGCAGTGCTAGAGAACAGGGGGCATATGAAAAACTGTTTTTT | CSAREQGAYEKLFF
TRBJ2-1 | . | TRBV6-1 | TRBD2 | TGTGCCAGCAGCCAATGGGTGGGAGGGTCGATCAAGACTGAGCAGTTCTTC | CASSQWVGGSIKTEQFF
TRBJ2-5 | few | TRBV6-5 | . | TGTGCCAGCAGTTACTTGCCCCAAGAGACCCAGTACTTC | CASSYLPQETQYF
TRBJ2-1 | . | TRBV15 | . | TGTGCCACCAGCAGAGACAGGGGCGCACCCAATGAGCAGTTCTTC | CATSRDRGAPNEQFF
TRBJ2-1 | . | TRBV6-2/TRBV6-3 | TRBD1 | TGTGCCAGCAGAGCGACAGGGCAGACCTACAATGAGCAGTTCTTC | CASRATGQTYNEQFF
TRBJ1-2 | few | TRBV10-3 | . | TGTGCCATCAGTGAGTCGGGCACCAACTATGGCTACACCTTC | CAISESGTNYGYTF
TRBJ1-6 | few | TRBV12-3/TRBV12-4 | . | TGTGCCGGGGGGGACGGAAATTCACCCCTCCACTTT | CAGGDGNSPLHF
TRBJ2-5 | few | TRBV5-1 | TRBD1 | TGCGCCAGCAGCGACAGGGGGCCAGAGACCCAGTACTTC | CASSDRGPETQYF
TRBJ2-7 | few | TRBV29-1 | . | TGCAGCGCCTTCGTTAGGCAGGGTCTATCCTACGAGCAGTACTTC | CSAFVRQGLSYEQYF
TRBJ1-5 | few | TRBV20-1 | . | TGCAGTGCTAGAGCCAACTCTTATCAGCCCCAGCATTTT | CSARANSYQPQHF
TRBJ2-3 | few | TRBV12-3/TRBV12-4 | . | TGTGCCAGCAGCAACGGGGGTTCAGATACGCAGTATTTT | CASSNGGSDTQYF
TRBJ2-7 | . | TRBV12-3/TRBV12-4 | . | TGTGCCAGCAGTTTATTAAGCCGGGAGTGGGACGAGCAGTACTTC | CASSLLSREWDEQYF
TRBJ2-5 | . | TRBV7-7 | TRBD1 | TGTGCCAGCAGCAACAGGGGGCAGGAGACCCAGTACTTC | CASSNRGQETQYF
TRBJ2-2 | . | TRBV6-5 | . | TGTGCCAGCAGTTTAGGACGGGCGAACACCGGGGAGCTGTTTTTT | CASSLGRANTGELFF
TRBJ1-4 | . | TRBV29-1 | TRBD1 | TGCAGCGCCAAAGGGGACAGGGATGTCACTAATGAAAAACTGTTTTTT | CSAKGDRDVTNEKLFF
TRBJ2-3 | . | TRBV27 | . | TGTGCCAGCAGTACCCCCGGGACTTCGCGGGATACGCAGTATTTT | CASSTPGTSRDTQYF
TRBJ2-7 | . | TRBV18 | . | TGTGCCAGCTCCACGGACAGAGGAACCTACGAGCAGTACTTC | CASSTDRGTYEQYF
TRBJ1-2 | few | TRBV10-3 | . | TGTGCCATCAGTGTAAGGGACAACCGGTCGGGTGGCTACACCTTC | CAISVRDNRSGGYTF
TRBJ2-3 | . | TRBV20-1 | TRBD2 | TGCAGTGCTAGAGATCCAGCGGGGGGGACAGATACGCAGTATTTT | CSARDPAGGTDTQYF
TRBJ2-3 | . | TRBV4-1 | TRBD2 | TGCGCCAGCAGCGCCCTAGCGGGGGGCTTCACAGATACGCAGTATTTT | CASSALAGGFTDTQYF
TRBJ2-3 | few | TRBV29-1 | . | TGCAGCGTTGTTGGGGGGACCCCTACAGATACGCAGTATTTT | CSVVGGTPTDTQYF
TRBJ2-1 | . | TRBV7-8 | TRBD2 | TGTGCCAGCAGCCCCATCCCGCCGGGAGGGGACAATGAGCAGTTCTTC | CASSPIPPGGDNEQFF
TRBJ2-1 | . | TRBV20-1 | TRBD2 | TGCAGTGCCAACCTAGGGACTAGCGCGGGTTCGTCGCAGTTCTTC | CSANLGTSAGSSQFF
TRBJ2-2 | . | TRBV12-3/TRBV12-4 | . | TGTGCCAGCAGTTCGACCACTTTGGGCGGCACCGGGGAGCTGTTTTTT | CASSSTTLGGTGELFF
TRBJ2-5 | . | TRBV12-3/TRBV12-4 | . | TGTGCCAGCAGTTTTTGGCGCGGCCTCCAAGAGACCCAGTACTTC | CASSFWRGLQETQYF
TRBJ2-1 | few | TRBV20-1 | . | TGCAGTGCTACTCTGGATCTCTCCAGGCCTGAGCAGTTCTTC | CSATLDLSRPEQFF